This T cell receptor beta chain was recorded in a study of T-cell memory formation after mild COVID-19. Across the study: Clusters were largely donor specific. Study-level points and caveats: Balance between CD4 and CD8 was seen in clones contracting day 15 to 85, and a CD4+ lean was seen in later expanders.

TCRdb used MiXCR to reprocess the 5' RACE reads, holding one entry per CDR3 protein. The sample carries approximately 300,000 distinct CDR3 sequences, around a sixth recorded once. This clonotype came up many times. Its antigen is not identified. The CDR3 contains 14 residues. Unmatched junction bases numbered 4, after V lost 3 bases and J lost 2 bases. Germline-derived CDR1 and CDR2 are SGHDT and YYEEEE. The receptor's source is a man between 18 and 29 years old who had mild COVID-19 (a few samples of this study predate the infection). Cell type and time point are not known. Sequencing input: PBMCs or a T cell subset sorted from them (not recorded which). J is TRBJ2-5 and V is TRBV5-6, with 7 nucleotides matching TRBD2. The CDR3 spells CASSSPGRQETQYF. DNA of the CDR3: TGTGCCAGCAGCTCGCCCGGGAGGCAAGAGACCCAGTACTTC.